This T cell receptor beta chain was profiled in a study of blood T cell repertoires in COVID-19. At the level of the study: PBMCs, B-cell-depleted T cells, or T cells provided the cDNA or gDNA that made up the material.

This CDR3 is 15 amino acids long. Looked up from germline, CDR1 is SGHVS and CDR2 is FQNEAQ. Between the trimmed V and J ends, which lost 4 bases and 4 bases, there was a span of 14 bases. How the authors handled the data: Reference gene primer amplification gave estimated nucleated cell counts. Repertoires were generated with immunoSEQ multiplex PCR, while TCRdb's copy carries only in-frame clones and drops some. V and J calls and clone size follow that table, whereas D and trimming were derived from the DNA. This repertoire shows a few hundred thousand clones, 89% found once; its top ten account for approximately 5%.

Source material: peripheral blood. The sequence was collected from a woman in her thirties or forties who had recovered from COVID-19. The chain joins TRBV7-8 to TRBJ1-5; TRBD1 is a possible D gene (5 bases). In nucleotides, the CDR3 is TGTGCCAGCAGCTCAGGTGGTGGGGGGAATCAGCCCCAGCATTTT. Translation gives CASSSGGGGNQPQHF. The whole variable domain, filled in from reference TRBV7-8 and TRBJ1-5, reads GAGVSQSPRYKVAKRGQDVALRCDPISGHVSLFWYQQALGQGPEFLTYFQNEAQLDKSGLPSDRFFAERPEGSVSTLKIQRTQQEDSAVYLCASSSGGGGNQPQHFGDGTRLSIL.